The clone carrying this T cell receptor (beta chain) was detected ten times or more. The sample belongs to a study of T cells in Graves' hyperthyroidism and ophthalmopathy. Authors of the study amplified TCR beta CDR3 regions from RNA transcripts. When the TCR CDR3 underwent first-round RT-PCR, the HTBI primer set was used. One entry per CDR3 protein, called by TCRdb with MiXCR from the multiplex PCR reads. The data hold roughly 510,000 distinct CDR3 sequences, with 20% observed a single time. CDR1 and CDR2 (germline): SGHRS, YFSETQ. V was cut by 2 bases and J by 0 bases, with 11 bases left in between. The CDR3 extends over 15 amino acids.

The source is a man aged 18 to 29 with Graves' hyperthyroidism. Input material: blood. The chain uses TRBV5-1 and TRBJ1-1; no reliable D call. CDR3 in DNA: TGCGCCAGCAGCTTAGACCTGGGGATGAACACTGAAGCTTTCTTT. Residues: CASSLDLGMNTEAFF.